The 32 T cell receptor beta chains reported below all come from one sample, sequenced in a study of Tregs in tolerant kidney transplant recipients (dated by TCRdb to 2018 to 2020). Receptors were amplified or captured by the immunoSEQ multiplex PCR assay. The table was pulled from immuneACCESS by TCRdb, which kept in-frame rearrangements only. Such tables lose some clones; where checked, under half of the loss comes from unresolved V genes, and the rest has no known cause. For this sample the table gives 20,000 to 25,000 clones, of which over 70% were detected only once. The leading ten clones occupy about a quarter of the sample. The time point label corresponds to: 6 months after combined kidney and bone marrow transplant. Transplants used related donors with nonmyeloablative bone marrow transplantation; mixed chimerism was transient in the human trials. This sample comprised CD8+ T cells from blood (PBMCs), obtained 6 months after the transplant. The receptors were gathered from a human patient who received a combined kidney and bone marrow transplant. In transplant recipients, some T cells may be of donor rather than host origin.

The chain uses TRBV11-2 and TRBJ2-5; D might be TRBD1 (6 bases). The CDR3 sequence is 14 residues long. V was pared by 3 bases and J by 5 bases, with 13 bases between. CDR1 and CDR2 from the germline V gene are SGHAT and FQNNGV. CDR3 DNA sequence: TGTGCCAGCAGCTTGGGGGCCGGGAAGGAGACCCAGTACTTC. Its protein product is CASSLGAGKETQYF.

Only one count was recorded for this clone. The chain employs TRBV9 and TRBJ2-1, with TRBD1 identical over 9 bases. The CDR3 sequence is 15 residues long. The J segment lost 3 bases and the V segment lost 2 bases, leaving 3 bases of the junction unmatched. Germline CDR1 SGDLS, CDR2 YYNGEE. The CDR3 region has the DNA TGTGCCAGCAGCGTCGACAGGGGGGTCTACAATGAGCAGTTCTTC. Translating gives CASSVDRGVYNEQFF. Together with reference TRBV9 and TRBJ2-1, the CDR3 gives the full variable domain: DSGVTQTPKHLITATGQRVTLRCSPRSGDLSVYWYQQSLDQGLQFLIQYYNGEERAKGNILERFSAQQFPDLHSELNLSSLELGDSALYFCASSVDRGVYNEQFFGPGTRLTVL.

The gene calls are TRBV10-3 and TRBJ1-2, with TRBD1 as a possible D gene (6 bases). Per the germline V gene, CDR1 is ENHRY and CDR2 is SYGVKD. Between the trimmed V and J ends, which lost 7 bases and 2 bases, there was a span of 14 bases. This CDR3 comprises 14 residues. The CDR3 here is CAITEQGVNYGYTF. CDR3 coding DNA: TGTGCCATCACCGAACAGGGAGTGAACTATGGCTACACCTTC.

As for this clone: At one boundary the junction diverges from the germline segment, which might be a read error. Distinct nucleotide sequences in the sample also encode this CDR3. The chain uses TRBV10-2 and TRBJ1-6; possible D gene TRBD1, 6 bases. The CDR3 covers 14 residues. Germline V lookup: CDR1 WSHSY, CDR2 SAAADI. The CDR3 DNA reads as TGCGCCAGCAGTACAGGGTTTCGCAATTCCCCCCTCCACTTT. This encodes CASSTGFRNSPLHF.

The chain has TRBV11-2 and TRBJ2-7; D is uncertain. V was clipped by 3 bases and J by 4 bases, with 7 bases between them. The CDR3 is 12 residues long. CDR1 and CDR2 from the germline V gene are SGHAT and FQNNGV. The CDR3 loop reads CASSFSLYEQYF. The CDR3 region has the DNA TGTGCCAGCAGCTTCTCCCTTTACGAGCAGTACTTC.

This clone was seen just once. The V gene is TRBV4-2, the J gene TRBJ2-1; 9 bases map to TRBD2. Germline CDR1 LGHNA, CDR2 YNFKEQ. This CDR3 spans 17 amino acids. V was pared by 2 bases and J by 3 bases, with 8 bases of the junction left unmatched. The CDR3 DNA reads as TGTGCCAGCAGCCAAAGCCTATTAGCGGGGGTCTACAATGAGCAGTTCTTC. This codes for CASSQSLLAGVYNEQFF.

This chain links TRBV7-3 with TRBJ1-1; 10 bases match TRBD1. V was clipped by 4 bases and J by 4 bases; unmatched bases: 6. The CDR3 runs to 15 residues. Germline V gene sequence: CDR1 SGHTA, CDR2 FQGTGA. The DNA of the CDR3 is TGTGCCAGCAGCTCGACAGGGGGCTTGGGCACTGAAGCTTTCTTT. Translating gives CASSSTGGLGTEAFF.

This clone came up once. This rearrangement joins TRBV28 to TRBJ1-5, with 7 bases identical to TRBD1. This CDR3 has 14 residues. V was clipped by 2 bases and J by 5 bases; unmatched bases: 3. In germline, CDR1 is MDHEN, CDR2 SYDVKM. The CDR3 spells CASSLGDRYQPQHF. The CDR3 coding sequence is TGTGCCAGCAGTTTAGGGGACAGATATCAGCCCCAGCATTTT.

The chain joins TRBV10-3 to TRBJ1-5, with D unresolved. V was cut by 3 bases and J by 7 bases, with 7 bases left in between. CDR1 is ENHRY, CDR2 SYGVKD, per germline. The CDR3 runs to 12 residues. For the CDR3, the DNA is TGTGCCATCAGTGATCACAAACAGCCCCAGCATTTT. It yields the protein CAISDHKQPQHF.

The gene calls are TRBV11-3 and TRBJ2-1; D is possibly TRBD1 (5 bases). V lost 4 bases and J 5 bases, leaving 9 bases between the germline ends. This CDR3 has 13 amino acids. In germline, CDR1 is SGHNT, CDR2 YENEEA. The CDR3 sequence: CASSSTENNEQFF. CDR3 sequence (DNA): TGTGCCAGCAGCTCGACAGAGAACAATGAGCAGTTCTTC. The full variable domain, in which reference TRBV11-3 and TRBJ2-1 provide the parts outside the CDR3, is EAGVVQSPRYKIIEKKQPVAFWCNPISGHNTLYWYLQNLGQGPELLIRYENEEAVDDSQLPKDRFSAERLKGVDSTLKIQPAELGDSAVYLCASSSTENNEQFFGPGTRLTVL.

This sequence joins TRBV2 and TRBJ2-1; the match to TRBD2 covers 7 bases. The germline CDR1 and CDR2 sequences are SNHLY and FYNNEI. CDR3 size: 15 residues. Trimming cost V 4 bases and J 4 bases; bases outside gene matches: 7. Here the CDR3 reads CASSVSASGYNEQFF. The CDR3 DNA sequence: TGTGCCAGCAGTGTATCGGCTAGCGGATACAATGAGCAGTTCTTC.

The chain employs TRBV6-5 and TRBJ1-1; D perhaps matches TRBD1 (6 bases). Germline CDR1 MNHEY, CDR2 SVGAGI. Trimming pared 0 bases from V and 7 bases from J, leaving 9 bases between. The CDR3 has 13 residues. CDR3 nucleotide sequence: TGTGCCAGCAGTTACTCGATGGACAGTGAAGCTTTCTTT. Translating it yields CASSYSMDSEAFF.

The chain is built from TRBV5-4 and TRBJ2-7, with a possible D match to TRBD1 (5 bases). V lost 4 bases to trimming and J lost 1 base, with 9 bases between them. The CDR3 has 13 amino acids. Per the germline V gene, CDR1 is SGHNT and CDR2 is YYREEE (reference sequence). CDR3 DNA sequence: TGTGCCAGCAGCCCGGACATTTCCTACGAGCAGTACTTC. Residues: CASSPDISYEQYF.

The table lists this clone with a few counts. The CDR3 nucleotides read TGTGCCTCCTACCCCAAGACAGGGATTTGGGGCTACACCTTC. This codes for CASYPKTGIWGYTF. V and J are TRBV30 and TRBJ1-2; 7 positions match TRBD1. This CDR3 spans 14 amino acids. V was clipped by 7 bases and J by 8 bases; unmatched bases: 16. CDR1 is GTSNPN, CDR2 SVGIG, per germline (reference sequence).

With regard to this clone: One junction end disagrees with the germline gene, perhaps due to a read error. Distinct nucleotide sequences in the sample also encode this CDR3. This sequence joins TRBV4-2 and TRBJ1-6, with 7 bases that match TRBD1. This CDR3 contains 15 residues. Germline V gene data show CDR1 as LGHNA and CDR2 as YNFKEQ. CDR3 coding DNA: TGTGCCAGCAGCCAAGGGGGACAGAATAATTCCCCCCTCCACTTT. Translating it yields CASSQGGQNNSPLHF.

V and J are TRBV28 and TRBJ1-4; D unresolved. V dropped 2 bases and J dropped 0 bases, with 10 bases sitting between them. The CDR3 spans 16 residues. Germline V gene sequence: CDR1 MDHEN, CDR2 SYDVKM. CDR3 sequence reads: CASSLGQKSTNEKLFF. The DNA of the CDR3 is TGTGCCAGCAGTTTAGGGCAGAAATCAACTAATGAAAAACTGTTTTTT.

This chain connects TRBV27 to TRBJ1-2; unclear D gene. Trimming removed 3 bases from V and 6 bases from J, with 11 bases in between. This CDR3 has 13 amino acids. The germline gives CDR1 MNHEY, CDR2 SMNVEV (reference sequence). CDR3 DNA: TGTGCCAGCAGTTTCCTCGGCGGGAATGGCTACACCTTC. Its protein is CASSFLGGNGYTF.

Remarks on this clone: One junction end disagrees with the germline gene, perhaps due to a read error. CDR3 nucleotide sequence: TGTGCCGGCAGCTCTCAGGGACTAGCGGCACAAGAGACCCAGTACTTC. Protein: CAGSSQGLAAQETQYF. The chain uses TRBV11-3 and TRBJ2-5; 11 bases agree with TRBD2. This CDR3 is 16 amino acids long. Germline V lookup: CDR1 SGHNT, CDR2 YENEEA.

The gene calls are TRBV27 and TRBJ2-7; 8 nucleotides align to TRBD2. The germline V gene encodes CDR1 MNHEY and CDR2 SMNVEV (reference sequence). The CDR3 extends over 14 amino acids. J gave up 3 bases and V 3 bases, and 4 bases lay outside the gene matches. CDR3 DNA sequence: TGTGCCAGCAGTTTCGGAGCGGGAGTCTACGAGCAGTACTTC. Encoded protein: CASSFGAGVYEQYF.

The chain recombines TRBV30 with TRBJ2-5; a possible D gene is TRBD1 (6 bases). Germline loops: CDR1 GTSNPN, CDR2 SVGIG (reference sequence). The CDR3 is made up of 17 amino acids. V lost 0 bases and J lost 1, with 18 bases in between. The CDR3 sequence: CAWSVRLGWGLQETQYF. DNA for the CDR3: TGTGCCTGGAGTGTCCGGTTGGGGTGGGGGCTCCAAGAGACCCAGTACTTC. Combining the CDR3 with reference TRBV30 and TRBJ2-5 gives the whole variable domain SQTIHQWPATLVQPVGSPLSLECTVEGTSNPNLYWYRQAAGRGLQLLFYSVGIGQISSEVPQNLSASRPQDRQFILSSKKLLLSDSGFYLCAWSVRLGWGLQETQYFGPGTRLLVL.

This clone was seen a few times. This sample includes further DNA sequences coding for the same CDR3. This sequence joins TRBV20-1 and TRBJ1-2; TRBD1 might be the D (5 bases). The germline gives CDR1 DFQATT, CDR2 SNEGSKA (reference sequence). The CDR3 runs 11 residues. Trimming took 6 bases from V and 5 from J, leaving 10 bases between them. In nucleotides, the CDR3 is TGCAGTGCCCGGCCAGGGTATGGCTACACCTTC. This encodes CSARPGYGYTF.

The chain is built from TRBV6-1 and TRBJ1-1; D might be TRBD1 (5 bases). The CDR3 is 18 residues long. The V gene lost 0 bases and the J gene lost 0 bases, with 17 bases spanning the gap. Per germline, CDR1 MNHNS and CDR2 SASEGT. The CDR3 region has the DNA TGTGCCAGCAGTGAAGCGCTTCGACTGGGACTCCTGAACACTGAAGCTTTCTTT. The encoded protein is CASSEALRLGLLNTEAFF.

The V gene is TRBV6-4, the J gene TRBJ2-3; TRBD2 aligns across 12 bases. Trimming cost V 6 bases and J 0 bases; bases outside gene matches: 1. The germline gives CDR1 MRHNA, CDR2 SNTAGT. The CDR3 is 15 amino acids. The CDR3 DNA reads TGTGCCAGCAGCGGACTAGCGGGGAGCACAGATACGCAGTATTTT. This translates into CASSGLAGSTDTQYF.

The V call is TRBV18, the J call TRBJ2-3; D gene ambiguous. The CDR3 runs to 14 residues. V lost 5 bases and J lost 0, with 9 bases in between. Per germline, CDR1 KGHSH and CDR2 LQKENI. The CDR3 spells CASSFTASTDTQYF. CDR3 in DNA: TGTGCCAGCTCATTCACAGCTAGCACAGATACGCAGTATTTT.

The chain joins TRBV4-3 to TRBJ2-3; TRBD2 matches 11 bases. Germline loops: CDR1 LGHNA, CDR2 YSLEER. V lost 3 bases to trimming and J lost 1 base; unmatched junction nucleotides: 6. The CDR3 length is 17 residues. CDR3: CASSQGLAASGTDTQYF. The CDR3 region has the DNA TGCGCCAGCAGCCAGGGACTAGCGGCATCGGGCACAGATACGCAGTATTTT.

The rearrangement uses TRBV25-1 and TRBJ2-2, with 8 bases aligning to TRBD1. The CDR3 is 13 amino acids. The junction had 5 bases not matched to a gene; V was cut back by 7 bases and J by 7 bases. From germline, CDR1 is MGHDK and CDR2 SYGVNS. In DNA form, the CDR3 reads TGTGCCAGCACAGGACAGGGTGACGGGGAGCTGTTTTTT. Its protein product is CASTGQGDGELFF.

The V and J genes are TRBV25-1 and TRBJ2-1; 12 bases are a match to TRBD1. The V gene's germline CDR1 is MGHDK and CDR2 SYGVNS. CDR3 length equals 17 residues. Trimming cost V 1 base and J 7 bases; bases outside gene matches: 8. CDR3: CASSESPGQGASNEQFF. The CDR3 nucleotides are TGTGCCAGCAGTGAATCCCCGGGACAGGGGGCAAGTAATGAGCAGTTCTTC.

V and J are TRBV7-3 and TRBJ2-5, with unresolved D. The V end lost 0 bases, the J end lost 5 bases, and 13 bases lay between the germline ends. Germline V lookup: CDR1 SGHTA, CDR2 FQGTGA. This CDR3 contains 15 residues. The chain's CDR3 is CASSLTGLPGETQYF. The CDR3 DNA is TGTGCCAGCAGCTTAACAGGCCTCCCCGGGGAGACCCAGTACTTC.

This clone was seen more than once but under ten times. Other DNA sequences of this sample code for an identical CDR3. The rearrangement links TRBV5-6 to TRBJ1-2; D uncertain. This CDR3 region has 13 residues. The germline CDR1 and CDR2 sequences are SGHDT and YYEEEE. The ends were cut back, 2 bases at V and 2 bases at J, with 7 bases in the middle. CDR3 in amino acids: CASSLAGNYGYTF. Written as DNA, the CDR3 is TGTGCCAGCAGCTTAGCCGGGAACTATGGCTACACCTTC.

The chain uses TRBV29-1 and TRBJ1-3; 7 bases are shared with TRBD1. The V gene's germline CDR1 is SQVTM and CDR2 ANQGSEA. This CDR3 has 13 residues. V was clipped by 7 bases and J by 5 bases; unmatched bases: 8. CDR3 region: CSAWDSLRNTIYF. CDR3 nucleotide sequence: TGCAGCGCTTGGGACAGTCTAAGAAACACCATATATTTT.

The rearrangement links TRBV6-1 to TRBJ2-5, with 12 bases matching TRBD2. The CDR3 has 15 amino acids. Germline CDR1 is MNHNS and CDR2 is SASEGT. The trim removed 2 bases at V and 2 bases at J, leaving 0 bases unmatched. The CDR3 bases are TGTGCCAGCAGTGAACTAGCGGGGGGGCAAGAGACCCAGTACTTC. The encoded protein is CASSELAGGQETQYF.

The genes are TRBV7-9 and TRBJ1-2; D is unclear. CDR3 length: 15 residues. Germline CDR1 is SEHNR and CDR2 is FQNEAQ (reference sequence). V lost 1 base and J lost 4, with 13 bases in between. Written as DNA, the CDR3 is TGTGCCAGCAGCTTAGATAACCTTTCCGGCTATGGCTACACCTTC. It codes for CASSLDNLSGYGYTF.